Listed below are T cell receptor beta chains from one sample, sequenced in a study of early T cells in non-severe SARS-CoV-2 infection. MiXCR was run by TCRdb on the 5' RACE reads, yielding one entry per CDR3 protein. The profile covers about 43,000 distinct CDR3 sequences, with approximately 10% appearing a single time and about 9.9% taken by the ten largest. Sample: whole blood. These receptors were taken from an adult who was a healthcare worker with PCR-confirmed SARS-CoV-2 infection or an uninfected control (not recorded which). Both conserved end residues are part of each CDR3.

TRBV12-3/TRBV12-4,CASSLEQGLSQETQYF
TRBV12-3/TRBV12-4,CAISGDPRDNEQFF
TRBV20-1,CSAITGTEYSGANVLTF
TRBV5-1,CASTSSDRVEETQYF
TRBV6-5,CASRPGLGAYEQYF
TRBV12-3/TRBV12-4,CASRRSGENYGYTF
TRBV20-1,CSASLTGGSYEQYF
TRBV9,CASSNHPGTQIYEQYF
TRBV12-3/TRBV12-4,CASLGGTSGDEQYF
TRBV10-3,CAIRGGMREKLFF
TRBV5-1,CASSTAGASNQPQHF
TRBV12-3/TRBV12-4,CASSLRQETQYF
TRBV10-3,CAISESQAGAASHTQYF
TRBV2,CASSVVGSNEQFF
TRBV3-1,CASSLLSGGETQYF